The clone carrying this T cell receptor beta chain was found a few times. The target antigen is unknown. The sample is drawn from a study of cytomegalovirus exposure and HLA in healthy donors. Study-wide findings and caveats: TCR beta chain V- and J-gene trimming was linked, in a later analysis, to a missense variant in DCLRE1C.

A multiplex PCR was run with 60 Vbeta primers and 13 Jbeta primers. Measured with immunoSEQ multiplex PCR; TCRdb has only the in-frame clones, and not every one. The table includes approximately 110,000 clones, 74% detected once. This CDR3 comprises 14 residues. V lost 4 bases, J lost 5 bases, and 8 bases stayed unmatched. The germline V gene has CDR1 SGHRS and CDR2 YFSETQ. The rearrangement links TRBV5-1 to TRBJ1-1, with 7 bases fitting TRBD1. This receptor was taken from a woman in her forties or fifties in good health and CMV-seropositive. Material for sequencing was PBMCs. CDR3 in amino acids: CASSKGAEGTEAFF. The DNA of the CDR3 is TGCGCCAGCAGCAAGGGGGCAGAGGGGACTGAAGCTTTCTTT.